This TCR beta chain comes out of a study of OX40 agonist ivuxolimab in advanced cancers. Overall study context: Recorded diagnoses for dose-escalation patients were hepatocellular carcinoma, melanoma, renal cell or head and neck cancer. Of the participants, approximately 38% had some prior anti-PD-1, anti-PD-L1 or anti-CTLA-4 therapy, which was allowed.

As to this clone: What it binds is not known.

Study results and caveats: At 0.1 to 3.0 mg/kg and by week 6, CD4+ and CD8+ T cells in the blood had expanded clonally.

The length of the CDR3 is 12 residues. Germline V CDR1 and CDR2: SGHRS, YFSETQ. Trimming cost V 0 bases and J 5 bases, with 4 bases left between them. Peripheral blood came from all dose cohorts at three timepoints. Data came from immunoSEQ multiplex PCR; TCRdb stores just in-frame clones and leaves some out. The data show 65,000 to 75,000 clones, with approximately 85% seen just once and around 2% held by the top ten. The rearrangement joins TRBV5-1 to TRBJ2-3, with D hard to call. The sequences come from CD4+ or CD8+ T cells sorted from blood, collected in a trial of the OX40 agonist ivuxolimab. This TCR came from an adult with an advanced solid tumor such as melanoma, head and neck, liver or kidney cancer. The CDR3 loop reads CASSLAGDTQYF. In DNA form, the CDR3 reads TGCGCCAGCAGCTTGGCAGGAGATACGCAGTATTTT.